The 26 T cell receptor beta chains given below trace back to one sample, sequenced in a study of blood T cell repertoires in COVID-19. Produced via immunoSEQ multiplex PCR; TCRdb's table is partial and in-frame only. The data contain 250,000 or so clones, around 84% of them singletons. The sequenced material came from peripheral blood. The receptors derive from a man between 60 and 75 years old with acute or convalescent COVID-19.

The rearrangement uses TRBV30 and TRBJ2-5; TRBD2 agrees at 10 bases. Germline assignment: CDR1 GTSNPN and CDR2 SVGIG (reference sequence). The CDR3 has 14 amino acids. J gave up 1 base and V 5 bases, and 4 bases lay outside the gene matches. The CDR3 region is CAWDSGGPQETQYF. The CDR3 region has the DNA TGTGCCTGGGATAGCGGGGGGCCCCAAGAGACCCAGTACTTC. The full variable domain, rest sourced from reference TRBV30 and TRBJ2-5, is SQTIHQWPATLVQPVGSPLSLECTVEGTSNPNLYWYRQAAGRGLQLLFYSVGIGQISSEVPQNLSASRPQDRQFILSSKKLLLSDSGFYLCAWDSGGPQETQYFGPGTRLLVL.

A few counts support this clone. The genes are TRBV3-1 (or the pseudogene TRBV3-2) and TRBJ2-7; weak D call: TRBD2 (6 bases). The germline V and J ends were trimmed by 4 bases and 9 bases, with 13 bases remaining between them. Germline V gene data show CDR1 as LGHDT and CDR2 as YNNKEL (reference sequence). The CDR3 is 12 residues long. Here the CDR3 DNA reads TGTGCCAGCAGCCCCGGGACTTTGGGGCAGTACTTC. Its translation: CASSPGTLGQYF.

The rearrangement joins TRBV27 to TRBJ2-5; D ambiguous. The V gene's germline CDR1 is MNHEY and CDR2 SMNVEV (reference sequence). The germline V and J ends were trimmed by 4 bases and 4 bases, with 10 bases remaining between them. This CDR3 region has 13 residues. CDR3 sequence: CASSSMVIETQYF. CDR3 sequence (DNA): TGTGCCAGCAGTTCTATGGTTATAGAGACCCAGTACTTC.

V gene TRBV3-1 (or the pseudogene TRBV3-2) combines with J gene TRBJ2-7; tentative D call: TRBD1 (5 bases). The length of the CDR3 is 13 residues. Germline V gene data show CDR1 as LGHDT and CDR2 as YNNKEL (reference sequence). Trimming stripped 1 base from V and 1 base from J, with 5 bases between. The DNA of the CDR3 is TGTGCCAGCAGCCAAGGACAGTCCTACGAGCAGTACTTC. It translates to CASSQGQSYEQYF.

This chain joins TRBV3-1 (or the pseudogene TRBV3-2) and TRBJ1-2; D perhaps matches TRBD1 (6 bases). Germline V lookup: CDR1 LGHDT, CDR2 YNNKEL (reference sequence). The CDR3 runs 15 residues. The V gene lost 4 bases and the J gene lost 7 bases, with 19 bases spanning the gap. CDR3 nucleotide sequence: TGTGCCAGCAGCCGAAAAGGTCAGGGGTTGGTTGGCTACACCTTC. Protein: CASSRKGQGLVGYTF.

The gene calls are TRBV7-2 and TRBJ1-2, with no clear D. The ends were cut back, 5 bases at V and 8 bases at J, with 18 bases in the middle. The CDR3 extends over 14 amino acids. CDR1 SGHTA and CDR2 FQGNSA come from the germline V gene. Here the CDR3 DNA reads TGTGCCAGCAGCCCCGACATCGCCGTCCCCGGCTACACCTTC. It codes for CASSPDIAVPGYTF.

DNA of the CDR3: TGTGCCAGCAGTTACAACAGGGACCCCTACAATGAGCAGTTCTTC. Translation: CASSYNRDPYNEQFF. The J gene is TRBJ2-1, the V gene TRBV6-5, with D tentatively TRBD1 (6 bases). This CDR3 spans 15 amino acids. V lost 2 bases, J lost 2 bases, and 10 bases lay in between. The germline V gene encodes CDR1 MNHEY and CDR2 SVGAGI.

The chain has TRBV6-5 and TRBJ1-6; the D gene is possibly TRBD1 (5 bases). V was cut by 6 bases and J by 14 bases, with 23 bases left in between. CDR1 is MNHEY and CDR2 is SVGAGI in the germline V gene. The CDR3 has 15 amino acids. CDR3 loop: CASSETGLSVGALHF. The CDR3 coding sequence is TGTGCCAGCAGCGAGACGGGACTCTCCGTCGGGGCCCTCCACTTT.

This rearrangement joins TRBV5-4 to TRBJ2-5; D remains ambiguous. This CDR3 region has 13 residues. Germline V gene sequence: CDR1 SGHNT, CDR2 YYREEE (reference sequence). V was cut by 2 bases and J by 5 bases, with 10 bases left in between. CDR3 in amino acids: CASSFHSLETQYF. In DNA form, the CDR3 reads TGTGCCAGCAGCTTTCATAGCTTGGAGACCCAGTACTTC.

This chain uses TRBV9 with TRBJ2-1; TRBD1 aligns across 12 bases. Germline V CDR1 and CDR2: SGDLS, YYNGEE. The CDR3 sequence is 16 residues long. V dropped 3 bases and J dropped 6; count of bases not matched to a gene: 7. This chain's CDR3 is CASSAPGQGARNEQFF. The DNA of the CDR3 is TGTGCCAGCAGCGCTCCGGGACAGGGGGCCCGCAATGAGCAGTTCTTC.

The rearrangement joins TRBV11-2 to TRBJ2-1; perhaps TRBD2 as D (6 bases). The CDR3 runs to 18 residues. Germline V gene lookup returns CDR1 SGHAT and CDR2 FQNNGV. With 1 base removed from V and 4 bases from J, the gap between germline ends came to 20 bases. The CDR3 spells CASSLGGVTGATYNEQFF. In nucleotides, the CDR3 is TGTGCCAGCAGCTTAGGGGGGGTTACCGGAGCAACTTACAATGAGCAGTTCTTC.

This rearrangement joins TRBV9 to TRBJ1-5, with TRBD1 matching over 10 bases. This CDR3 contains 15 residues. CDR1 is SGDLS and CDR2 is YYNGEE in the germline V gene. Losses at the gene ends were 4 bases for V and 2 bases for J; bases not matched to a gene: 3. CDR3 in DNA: TGTGCCAGCAGCAAGGGGACAGGGGGCAATCAGCCCCAGCATTTT. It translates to CASSKGTGGNQPQHF.

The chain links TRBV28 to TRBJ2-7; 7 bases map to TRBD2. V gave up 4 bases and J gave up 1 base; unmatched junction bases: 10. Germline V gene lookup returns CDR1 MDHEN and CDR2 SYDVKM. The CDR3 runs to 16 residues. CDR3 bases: TGTGCCAGCAGTTCCCTCGGCTCTAGCGGTTCCTACGAGCAGTACTTC. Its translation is CASSSLGSSGSYEQYF. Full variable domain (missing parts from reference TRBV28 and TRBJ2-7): DVKVTQSSRYLVKRTGEKVFLECVQDMDHENMFWYRQDPGLGLRLIYFSYDVKMKEKGDIPEGYSVSREKKERFSLILESASTNQTSMYLCASSSLGSSGSYEQYFGPGTRLTVT.

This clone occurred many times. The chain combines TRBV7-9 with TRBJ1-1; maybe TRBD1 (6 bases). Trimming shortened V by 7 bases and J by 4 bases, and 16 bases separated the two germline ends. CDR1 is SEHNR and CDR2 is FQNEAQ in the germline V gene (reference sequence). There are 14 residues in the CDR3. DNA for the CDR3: TGTGCCAGCACCGTCGAGGGGGTTCTCACTGAAGCTTTCTTT. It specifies CASTVEGVLTEAFF.

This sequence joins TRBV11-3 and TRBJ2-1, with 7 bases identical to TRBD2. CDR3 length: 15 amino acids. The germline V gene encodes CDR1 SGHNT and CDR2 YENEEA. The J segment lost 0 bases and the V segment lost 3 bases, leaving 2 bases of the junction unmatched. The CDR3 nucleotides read TGTGCCAGCAGCTTGGGGGGGTTCTCCTACAATGAGCAGTTCTTC. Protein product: CASSLGGFSYNEQFF.

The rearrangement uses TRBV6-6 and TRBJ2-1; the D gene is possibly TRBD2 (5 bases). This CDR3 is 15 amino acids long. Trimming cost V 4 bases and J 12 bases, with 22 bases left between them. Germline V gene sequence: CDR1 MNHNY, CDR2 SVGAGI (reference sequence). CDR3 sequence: CASSSRRTLDSGQFF. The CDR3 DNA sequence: TGTGCCAGCAGTTCGCGGAGGACCTTGGATTCGGGGCAGTTCTTC.

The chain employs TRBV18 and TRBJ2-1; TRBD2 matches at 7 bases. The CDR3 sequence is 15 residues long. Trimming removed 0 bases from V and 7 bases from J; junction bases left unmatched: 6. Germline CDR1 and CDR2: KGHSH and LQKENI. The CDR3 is CASSPPGGIWNEQFF. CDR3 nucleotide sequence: TGTGCCAGCTCACCACCGGGAGGGATTTGGAATGAGCAGTTCTTC.

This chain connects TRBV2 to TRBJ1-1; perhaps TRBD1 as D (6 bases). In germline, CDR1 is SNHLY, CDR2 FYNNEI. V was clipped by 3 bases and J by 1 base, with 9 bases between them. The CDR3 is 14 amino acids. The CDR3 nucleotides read TGTGCCAGCAGTGAGGGGACAACGAACACTGAAGCTTTCTTT. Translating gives CASSEGTTNTEAFF.

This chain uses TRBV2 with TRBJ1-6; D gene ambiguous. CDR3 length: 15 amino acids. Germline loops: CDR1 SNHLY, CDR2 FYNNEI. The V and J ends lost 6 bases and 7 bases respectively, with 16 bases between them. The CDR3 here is CASRENSAANSPLHF. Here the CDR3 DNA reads TGTGCCAGCAGAGAAAATTCTGCGGCGAATTCACCCCTCCACTTT.

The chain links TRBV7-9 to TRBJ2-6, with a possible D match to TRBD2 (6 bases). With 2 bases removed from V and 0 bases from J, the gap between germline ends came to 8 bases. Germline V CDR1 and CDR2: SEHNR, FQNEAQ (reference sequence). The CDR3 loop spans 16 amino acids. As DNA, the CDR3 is TGTGCCAGCAGCTTATGGGGGGACTCTGGGGCCAACGTCCTGACTTTC. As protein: CASSLWGDSGANVLTF.

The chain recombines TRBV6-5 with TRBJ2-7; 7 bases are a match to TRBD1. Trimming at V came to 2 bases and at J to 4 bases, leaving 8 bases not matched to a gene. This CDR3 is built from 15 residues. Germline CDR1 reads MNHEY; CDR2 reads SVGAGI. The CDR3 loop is CASSYMAGGLYEQYF. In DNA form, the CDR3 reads TGTGCCAGCAGTTACATGGCAGGGGGATTATACGAGCAGTACTTC.

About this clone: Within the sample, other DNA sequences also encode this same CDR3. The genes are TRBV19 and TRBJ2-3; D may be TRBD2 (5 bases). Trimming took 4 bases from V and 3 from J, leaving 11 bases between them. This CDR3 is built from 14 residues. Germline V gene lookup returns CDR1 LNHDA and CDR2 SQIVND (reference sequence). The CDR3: CASSNLGGTDTQYF. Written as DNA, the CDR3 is TGTGCCAGTAGTAACCTAGGAGGTACAGATACGCAGTATTTT.

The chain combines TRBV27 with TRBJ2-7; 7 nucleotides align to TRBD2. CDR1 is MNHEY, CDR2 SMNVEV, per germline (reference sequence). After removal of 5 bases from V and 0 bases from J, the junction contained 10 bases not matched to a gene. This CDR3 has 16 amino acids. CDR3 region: CASSPSWGGVSYEQYF. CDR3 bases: TGTGCCAGCAGTCCATCGTGGGGGGGGGTCTCCTACGAGCAGTACTTC.

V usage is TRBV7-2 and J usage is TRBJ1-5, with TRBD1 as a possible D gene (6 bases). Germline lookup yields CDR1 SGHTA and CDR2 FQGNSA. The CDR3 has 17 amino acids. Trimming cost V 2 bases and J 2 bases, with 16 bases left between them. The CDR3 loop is CASSLYRAPWGNQPQHF. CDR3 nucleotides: TGTGCCAGCAGCTTATACAGGGCTCCATGGGGCAATCAGCCCCAGCATTTT.

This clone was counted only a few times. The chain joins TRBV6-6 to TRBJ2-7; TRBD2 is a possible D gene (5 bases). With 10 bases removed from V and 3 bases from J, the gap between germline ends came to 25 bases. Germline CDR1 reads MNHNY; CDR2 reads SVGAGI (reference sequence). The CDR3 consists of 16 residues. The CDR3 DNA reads TGTGCCACCCGCGGGTCTAGTGGAAGGCAAGGCTACGAGCAGTACTTC. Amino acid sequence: CATRGSSGRQGYEQYF.

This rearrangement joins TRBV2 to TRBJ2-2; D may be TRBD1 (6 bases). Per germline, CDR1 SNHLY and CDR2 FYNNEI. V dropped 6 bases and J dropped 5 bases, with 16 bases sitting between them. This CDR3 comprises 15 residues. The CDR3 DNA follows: TGTGCCAGCAGGGCACGGGACACCCTAACCGGGGAGCTGTTTTTT. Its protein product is CASRARDTLTGELFF.